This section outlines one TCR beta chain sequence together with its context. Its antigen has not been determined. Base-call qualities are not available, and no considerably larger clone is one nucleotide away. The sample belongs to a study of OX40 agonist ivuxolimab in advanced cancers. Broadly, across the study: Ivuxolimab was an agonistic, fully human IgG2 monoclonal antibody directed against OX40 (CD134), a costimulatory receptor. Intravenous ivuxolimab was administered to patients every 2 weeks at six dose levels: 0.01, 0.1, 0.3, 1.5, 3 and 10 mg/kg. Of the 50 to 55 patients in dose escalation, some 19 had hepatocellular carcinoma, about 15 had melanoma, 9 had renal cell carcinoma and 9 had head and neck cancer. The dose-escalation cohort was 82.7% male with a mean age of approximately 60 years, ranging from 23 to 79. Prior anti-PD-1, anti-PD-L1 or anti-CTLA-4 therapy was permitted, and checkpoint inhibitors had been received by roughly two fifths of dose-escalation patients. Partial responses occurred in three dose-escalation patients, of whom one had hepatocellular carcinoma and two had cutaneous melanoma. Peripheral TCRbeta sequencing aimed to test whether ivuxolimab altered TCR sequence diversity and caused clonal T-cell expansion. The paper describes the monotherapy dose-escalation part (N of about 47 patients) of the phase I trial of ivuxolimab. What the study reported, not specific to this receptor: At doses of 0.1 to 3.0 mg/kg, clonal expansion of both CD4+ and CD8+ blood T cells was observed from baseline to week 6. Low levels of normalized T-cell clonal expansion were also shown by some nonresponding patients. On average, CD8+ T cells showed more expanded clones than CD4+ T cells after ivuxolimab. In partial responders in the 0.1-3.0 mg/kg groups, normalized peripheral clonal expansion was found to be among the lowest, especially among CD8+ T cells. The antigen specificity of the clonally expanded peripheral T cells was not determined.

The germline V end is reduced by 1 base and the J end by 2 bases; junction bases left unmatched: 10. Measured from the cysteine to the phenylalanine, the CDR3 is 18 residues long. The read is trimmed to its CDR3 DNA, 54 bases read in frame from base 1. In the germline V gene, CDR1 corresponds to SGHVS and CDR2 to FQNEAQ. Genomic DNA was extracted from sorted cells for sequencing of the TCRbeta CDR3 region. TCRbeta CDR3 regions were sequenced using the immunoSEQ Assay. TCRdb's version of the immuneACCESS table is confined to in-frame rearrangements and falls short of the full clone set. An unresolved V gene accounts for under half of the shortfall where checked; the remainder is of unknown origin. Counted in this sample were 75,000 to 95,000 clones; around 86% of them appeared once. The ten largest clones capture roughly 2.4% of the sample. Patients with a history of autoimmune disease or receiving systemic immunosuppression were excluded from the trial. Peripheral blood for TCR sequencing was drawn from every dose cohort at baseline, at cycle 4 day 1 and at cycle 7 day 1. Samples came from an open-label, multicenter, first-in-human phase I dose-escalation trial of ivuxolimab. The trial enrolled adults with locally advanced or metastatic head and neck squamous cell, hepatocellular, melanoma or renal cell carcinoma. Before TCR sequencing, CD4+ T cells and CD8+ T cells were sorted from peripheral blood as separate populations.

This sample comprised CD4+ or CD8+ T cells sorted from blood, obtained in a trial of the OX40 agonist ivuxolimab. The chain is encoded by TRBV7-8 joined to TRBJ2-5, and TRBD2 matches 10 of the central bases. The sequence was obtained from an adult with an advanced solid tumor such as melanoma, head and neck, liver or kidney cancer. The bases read TGTGCCAGCAGCTTAGACCCGAGCGGGGGGGTCCCACAAGAGACCCAGTACTTC. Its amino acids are CASSLDPSGGVPQETQYF.